This TCR beta chain was captured in a study of cytomegalovirus exposure and HLA in healthy donors. Notes on this clone: Its antigen is not identified.

Study-wide results and caveats: Testing in vitro showed a few CMV-associated chains specific for CMV antigens.

PCR was performed using 60 Vbeta and 13 Jbeta primers. The repertoire was sequenced with immunoSEQ multiplex PCR; TCRdb's copy has only in-frame clones and lacks some. The top ten clones hold 6.8% of a sample with more than 110,000 clones, less than 85% of them seen once. The CDR3 is made up of 16 amino acids. Germline V gene data show CDR1 as SGDLS and CDR2 as YYNGEE. The junction had 3 bases not matched to a gene; V was cut back by 0 bases and J by 2 bases. The rearrangement uses TRBV9 and TRBJ2-5, with 11 bases that match TRBD2. This receptor was taken from a man aged 35 to 55 in good health and CMV-seropositive. Sequenced: PBMCs. Written as DNA, the CDR3 is TGTGCCAGCAGCGTAGATAGCGGGGGGGATCAAGAGACCCAGTACTTC. Amino acids: CASSVDSGGDQETQYF.